The clone carrying this T cell receptor beta chain appeared a few times. Time point meaning: patch test 1, 2 weeks after DPC sensitization. Treatment indicated: therapeutic diphenylcyclopropenone sensitization with weekly scalp DPC. This sample is part of a study of human T cells and chemical hapten exposure. The J segment lost 10 bases and the V segment lost 0 bases, leaving 7 bases of the junction unmatched. CDR3 length: 15 residues. Germline V gene data show CDR1 as DFQATT and CDR2 as SNEGSKA (reference sequence). One entry per CDR3 protein, called by TCRdb with MiXCR from the RACE reads. This table has around 380,000 distinct CDR3 sequences, around 5% appearing once.

The sequence derives from a woman in her forties or fifties with alopecia areata. Some clones in this sample may be carry-over from other donors' samples. The specimen was whole blood, collected in connection with sensitization to the hapten diphenylcyclopropenone (DPC). The rearrangement joins TRBV20-1 to TRBJ1-6, with 9 nucleotides matching TRBD1. The CDR3, as DNA: TGCAGTGCTAGAGATAGGGGGACAGGGCGGTCACCCCTCCACTTT. Protein sequence: CSARDRGTGRSPLHF.